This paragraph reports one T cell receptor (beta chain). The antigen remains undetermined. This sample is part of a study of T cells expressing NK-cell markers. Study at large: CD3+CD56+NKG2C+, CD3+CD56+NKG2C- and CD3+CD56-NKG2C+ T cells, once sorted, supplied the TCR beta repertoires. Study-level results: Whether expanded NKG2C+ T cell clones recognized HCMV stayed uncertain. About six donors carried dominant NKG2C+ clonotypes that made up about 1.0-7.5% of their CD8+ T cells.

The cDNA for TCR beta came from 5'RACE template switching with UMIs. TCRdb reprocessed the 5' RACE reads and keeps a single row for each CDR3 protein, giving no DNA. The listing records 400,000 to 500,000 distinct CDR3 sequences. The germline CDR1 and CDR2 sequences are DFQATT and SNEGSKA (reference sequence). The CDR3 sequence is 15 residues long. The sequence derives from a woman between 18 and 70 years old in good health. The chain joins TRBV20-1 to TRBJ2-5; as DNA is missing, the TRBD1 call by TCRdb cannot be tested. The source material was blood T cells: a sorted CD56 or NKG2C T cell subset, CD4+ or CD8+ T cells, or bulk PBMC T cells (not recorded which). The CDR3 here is CSARQGEGAQETQYF.